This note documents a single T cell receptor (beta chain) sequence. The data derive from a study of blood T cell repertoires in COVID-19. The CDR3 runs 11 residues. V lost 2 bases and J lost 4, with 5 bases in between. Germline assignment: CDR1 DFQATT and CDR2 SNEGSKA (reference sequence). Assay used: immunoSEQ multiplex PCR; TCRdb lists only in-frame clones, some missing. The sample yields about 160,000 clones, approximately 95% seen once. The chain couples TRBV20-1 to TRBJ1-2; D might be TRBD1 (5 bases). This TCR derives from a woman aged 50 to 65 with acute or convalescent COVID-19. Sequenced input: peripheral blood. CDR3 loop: CSARTGYGYTF. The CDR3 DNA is TGCAGTGCTAGAACAGGCTATGGCTACACCTTC.